This paragraph reports one T cell receptor (beta chain). The antigen remains undetermined. Method: immunoSEQ multiplex PCR; TCRdb's copy keeps in-frame clones and lacks some. Among 110,000 to 150,000 clones listed, under 95% were seen once. Between the trimmed V and J ends, which lost 11 bases and 5 bases, there was a span of 12 bases. CDR3 length: 11 residues. Germline-derived CDR1 and CDR2 are SEHNR and FQNEAQ (reference sequence). This specimen belongs to a study of T cell responses to AZD1222 COVID-19 vaccine. Whole-study context: Doses given second, at about 4 or about 12 weeks, were pooled. Findings and caveats of the study: Seropositivity was recorded at baseline in only a handful of AZD1222 recipients.

The rearrangement uses TRBV7-9 and TRBJ1-1; D gene ambiguous. This specimen was peripheral blood, taken on day 0 of AZD1222 vaccination. The receptor was derived from an adult in good health. The CDR3: CAVWWGTEAFF. The CDR3 bases are TGTGCCGTCTGGTGGGGAACTGAAGCTTTCTTT.